The 11 T cell receptor beta chains below were found in one sample sequenced in a study of identical twins. TCRdb itself ran the 5' RACE reads through MiXCR, one entry per CDR3 protein. The table includes about 720,000 distinct CDR3 sequences, 15% to 20% detected once. The sample was also reused in another study, on T cells expressing NK-cell markers.

Sequencing was done on a sample of PBMCs. Source of these receptors: a woman aged 18 to 35 in good health.

This clonotype was observed a handful of times. The chain carries TRBV12-3 or TRBV12-4 and TRBJ2-3; tentative D call: TRBD2 (5 bases). V lost 6 bases, J lost 4 bases, and 11 bases lay in between. CDR3 length equals 13 residues. The CDR3 nucleotides are TGTGCCAGCAGCCATACTAGTCCAGATACGCAGTATTTT. Its protein product is CASSHTSPDTQYF.

This clonotype was detected only a few times. V gene TRBV6-1 combines with J gene TRBJ2-5, with 9 bases aligning to TRBD2. CDR1 MNHNS and CDR2 SASEGT come from the germline V gene. Unmatched junction bases numbered 3, after V lost 5 bases and J lost 5 bases. The CDR3 is 13 amino acids. In nucleotides, the CDR3 is TGTGCCAGCAGTAGCGGGAGGTATGAGACCCAGTACTTC. Amino acids: CASSSGRYETQYF.

V usage is TRBV9 and J usage is TRBJ1-1, with 7 bases that match TRBD1. CDR3 length equals 14 residues. The V segment lost 3 bases and the J segment 4 bases; nucleotides outside the gene matches: 6. The germline gives CDR1 SGDLS, CDR2 YYNGEE. The CDR3 spells CASSDHRGSTEAFF. DNA for the CDR3: TGTGCCAGCAGCGACCACAGGGGATCCACTGAAGCTTTCTTT.

The table lists this clonotype with a few counts. The gene calls are TRBV7-9 and TRBJ2-7; TRBD1 matches at 9 bases. The CDR3 extends over 15 amino acids. The germline V gene has CDR1 SEHNR and CDR2 FQNEAQ (reference sequence). The V gene end was trimmed by 1 base and the J gene end by 3 bases; junction bases not matched to a gene: 4. The CDR3 loop reads CASSLDGTGFYEQYF. In nucleotides, the CDR3 is TGTGCCAGCAGCTTAGATGGGACAGGGTTCTACGAGCAGTACTTC. The full variable domain, its missing parts supplied by reference TRBV7-9 and TRBJ2-7, is DTGVSQNPRHKITKRGQNVTFRCDPISEHNRLYWYRQTLGQGPEFLTYFQNEAQLEKSRLLSDRFSAERPKGSFSTLEIQRTEQGDSAMYLCASSLDGTGFYEQYFGPGTRLTVT.

The chain has TRBV7-9 and TRBJ2-1, with D uncertain. The CDR3 runs to 16 residues. V gave up 3 bases and J gave up 2 bases, with 14 bases separating them. Germline values: CDR1 SEHNR, CDR2 FQNEAQ (reference sequence). DNA for the CDR3: TGTGCCAGCAGCTTGTGGGCGGCTTTGACCTACAATGAGCAGTTCTTC. It encodes CASSLWAALTYNEQFF.

The gene calls are TRBV3-1 and TRBJ1-5; tentative D call: TRBD1 (6 bases). V lost 0 bases, J lost 6 bases, and 12 bases lay in between. Germline assignment: CDR1 LGHDT and CDR2 YNNKEL (reference sequence). CDR3 length equals 15 residues. In DNA form, the CDR3 reads TGTGCCAGCAGCCAAGATCTAGGGGGGCCTCAGCCCCAGCATTTT. Its protein product is CASSQDLGGPQPQHF.

The genes are TRBV12-3 or TRBV12-4 and TRBJ2-3; no firm D call. The CDR3 is made up of 16 amino acids. V was trimmed by 5 bases and J by 2 bases, leaving 17 bases between them. The CDR3 loop is CASSEISGPNTDTQYF. The CDR3 bases are TGTGCCAGCAGTGAAATCTCGGGCCCTAACACAGATACGCAGTATTTT.

This clonotype appeared a few times. The chain combines TRBV29-1 with TRBJ2-5, with 9 positions matching TRBD1. Germline V gives CDR1 SQVTM, CDR2 ANQGSEA. This CDR3 comprises 12 residues. The V gene end was trimmed by 5 bases and the J gene end by 4 bases; junction bases not matched to a gene: 2. The chain's CDR3 is CSVRGQGETQYF. DNA of the CDR3: TGCAGCGTTCGGGGACAGGGAGAGACCCAGTACTTC.

This clonotype was seen a handful of times. This sequence joins TRBV12-3 or TRBV12-4 and TRBJ1-3; D might be TRBD1 (6 bases). This CDR3 has 14 residues. V lost 6 bases and J lost 3, with 12 bases in between. The CDR3 region has the DNA TGTGCCAGCAGACAAGGGGGTTTTGGAAACACCATATATTTT. Translation gives CASRQGGFGNTIYF.

The chain combines TRBV29-1 with TRBJ1-5; D not resolved. The CDR3 has 13 amino acids. Germline V CDR1 and CDR2: SQVTM, ANQGSEA. The germline V and J ends were trimmed by 4 bases and 4 bases, with 11 bases remaining between them. CDR3: CSVGSGGNQPQHF. The CDR3 DNA sequence: TGCAGCGTTGGATCGGGCGGAAATCAGCCCCAGCATTTT.

This clonotype was detected only a few times. This sequence joins TRBV12-3 or TRBV12-4 and TRBJ1-2; possibly TRBD1 for D (5 bases). The CDR3 totals 12 residues. The ends were cut back, 1 base at V and 6 bases at J, with 6 bases in the middle. CDR3: CASSLGRDGYTF. The CDR3 DNA sequence: TGTGCCAGCAGTTTAGGCAGGGATGGCTACACCTTC.